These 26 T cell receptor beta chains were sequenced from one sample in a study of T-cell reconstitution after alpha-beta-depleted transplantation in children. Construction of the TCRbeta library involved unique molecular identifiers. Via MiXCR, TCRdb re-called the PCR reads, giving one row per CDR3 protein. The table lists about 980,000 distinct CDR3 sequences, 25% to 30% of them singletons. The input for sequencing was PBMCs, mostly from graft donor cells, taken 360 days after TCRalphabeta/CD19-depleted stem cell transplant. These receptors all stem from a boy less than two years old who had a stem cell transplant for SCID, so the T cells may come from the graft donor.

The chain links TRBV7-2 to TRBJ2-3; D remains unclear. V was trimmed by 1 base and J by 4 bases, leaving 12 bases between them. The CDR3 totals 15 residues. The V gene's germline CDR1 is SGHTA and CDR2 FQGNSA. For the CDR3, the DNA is TGTGCCAGCAGCTTAGGTCGCCTGACGGCAGATACGCAGTATTTT. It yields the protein CASSLGRLTADTQYF.

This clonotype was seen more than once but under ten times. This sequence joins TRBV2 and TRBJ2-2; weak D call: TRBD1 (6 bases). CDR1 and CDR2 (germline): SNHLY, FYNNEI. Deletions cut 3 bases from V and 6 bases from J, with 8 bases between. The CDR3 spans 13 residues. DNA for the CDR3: TGTGCCAGCAGTGATGGGGGCCCCGGGGAGCTGTTTTTT. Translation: CASSDGGPGELFF.

CDR3: CASSWGGLASINEQYF. The CDR3 coding sequence is TGTGCCAGCAGCTGGGGGGGACTAGCGTCGATTAACGAGCAGTACTTC. This sequence joins TRBV7-9 and TRBJ2-7; 10 nucleotides agree with TRBD2. Per germline, CDR1 SEHNR and CDR2 FQNEAQ (reference sequence). The ends lost 4 bases at V and 5 bases at J; junction bases unmatched: 11. This CDR3 has 16 amino acids.

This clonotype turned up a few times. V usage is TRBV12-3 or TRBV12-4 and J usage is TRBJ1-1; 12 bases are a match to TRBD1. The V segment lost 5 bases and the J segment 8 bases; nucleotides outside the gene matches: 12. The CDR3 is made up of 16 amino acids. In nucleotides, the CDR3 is TGTGCCAGCAGTCCGGGACAGGGGGCCTCGTGGCACGAAGCTTTCTTT. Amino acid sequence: CASSPGQGASWHEAFF.

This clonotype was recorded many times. In nucleotides, the CDR3 is TGTGCCAGCAGTGAAGGCTATGGCTACACCTTC. Protein product: CASSEGYGYTF. This rearrangement joins TRBV6-1 to TRBJ1-2; no clear D gene. This CDR3 spans 11 amino acids. Trimming shortened V by 1 base and J by 4 bases, and 1 base separated the two germline ends. Germline CDR1 reads MNHNS; CDR2 reads SASEGT.

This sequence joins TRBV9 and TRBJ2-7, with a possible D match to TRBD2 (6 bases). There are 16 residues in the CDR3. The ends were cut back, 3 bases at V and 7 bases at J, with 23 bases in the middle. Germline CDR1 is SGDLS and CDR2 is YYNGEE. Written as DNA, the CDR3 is TGTGCCAGCAGCGGGGGGGAGACAGTATCATGGAAAGAGCAGTACTTC. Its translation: CASSGGETVSWKEQYF. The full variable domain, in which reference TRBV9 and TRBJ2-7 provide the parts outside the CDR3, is DSGVTQTPKHLITATGQRVTLRCSPRSGDLSVYWYQQSLDQGLQFLIQYYNGEERAKGNILERFSAQQFPDLHSELNLSSLELGDSALYFCASSGGETVSWKEQYFGPGTRLTVT.

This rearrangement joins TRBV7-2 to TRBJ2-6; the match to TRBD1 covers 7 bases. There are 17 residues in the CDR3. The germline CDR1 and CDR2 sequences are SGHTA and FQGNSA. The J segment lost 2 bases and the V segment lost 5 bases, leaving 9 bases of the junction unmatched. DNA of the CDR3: TGTGCCAGCAGCCTGACAGGGAGTGTTCCTGGGGCCAACGTCCTGACTTTC. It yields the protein CASSLTGSVPGANVLTF. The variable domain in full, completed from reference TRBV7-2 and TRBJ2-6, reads GAGVSQSPSNKVTEKGKDVELRCDPISGHTALYWYRQSLGQGLEFLIYFQGNSAPDKSGLPSDRFSAERTGGSVSTLTIQRTQQEDSAVYLCASSLTGSVPGANVLTFGAGSRLTVL.

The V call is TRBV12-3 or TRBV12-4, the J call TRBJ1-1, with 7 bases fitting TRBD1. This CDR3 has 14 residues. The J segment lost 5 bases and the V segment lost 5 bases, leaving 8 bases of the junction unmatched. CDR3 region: CASSPTGVRTEAFF. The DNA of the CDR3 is TGTGCCAGCAGTCCCACAGGGGTGAGGACTGAAGCTTTCTTT.

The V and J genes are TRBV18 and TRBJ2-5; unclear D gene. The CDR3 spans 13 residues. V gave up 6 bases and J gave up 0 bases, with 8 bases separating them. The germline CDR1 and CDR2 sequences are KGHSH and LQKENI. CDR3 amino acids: CASSPAYQETQYF. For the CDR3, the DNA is TGTGCCAGCTCTCCAGCGTACCAAGAGACCCAGTACTTC.

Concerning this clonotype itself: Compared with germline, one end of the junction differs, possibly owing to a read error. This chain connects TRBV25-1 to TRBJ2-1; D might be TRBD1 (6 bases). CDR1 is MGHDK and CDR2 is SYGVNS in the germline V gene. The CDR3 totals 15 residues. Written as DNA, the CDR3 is TGTGCCAGCAGTGAATCTGGGGGCTCCAACAATGAGCAGTTCTTC. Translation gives CASSESGGSNNEQFF.

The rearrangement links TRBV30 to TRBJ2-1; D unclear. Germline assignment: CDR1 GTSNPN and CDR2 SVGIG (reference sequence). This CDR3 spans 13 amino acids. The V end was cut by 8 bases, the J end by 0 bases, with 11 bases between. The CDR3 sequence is CAGESHSYNEQFF. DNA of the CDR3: TGTGCCGGCGAAAGTCACTCCTACAATGAGCAGTTCTTC.

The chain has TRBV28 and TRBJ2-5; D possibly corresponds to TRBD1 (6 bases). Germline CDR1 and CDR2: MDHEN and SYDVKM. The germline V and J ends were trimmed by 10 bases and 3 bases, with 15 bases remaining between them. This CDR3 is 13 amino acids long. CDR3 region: CATSGVLKETQYF. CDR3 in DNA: TGTGCCACCTCAGGGGTCCTAAAAGAGACCCAGTACTTC.

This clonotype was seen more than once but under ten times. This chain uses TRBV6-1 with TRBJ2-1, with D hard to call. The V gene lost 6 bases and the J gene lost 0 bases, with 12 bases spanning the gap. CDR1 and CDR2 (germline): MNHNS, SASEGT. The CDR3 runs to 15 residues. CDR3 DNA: TGTGCCAGCAGGAGCCTTATGAACTCCTACAATGAGCAGTTCTTC. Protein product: CASRSLMNSYNEQFF.

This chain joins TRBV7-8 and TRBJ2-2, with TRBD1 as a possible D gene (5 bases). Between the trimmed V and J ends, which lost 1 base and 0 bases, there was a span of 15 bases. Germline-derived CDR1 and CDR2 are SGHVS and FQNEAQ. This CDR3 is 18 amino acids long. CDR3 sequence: CASSLGRKGPANTGELFF. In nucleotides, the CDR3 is TGTGCCAGCAGCTTAGGCAGGAAGGGGCCCGCGAACACCGGGGAGCTGTTTTTT.

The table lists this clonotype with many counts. CDR3 nucleotides: TGTGCCAGTTCGTCGTTGTTAGCCAAAAACATTCAGTACTTC. Translation gives CASSSLLAKNIQYF. V and J are TRBV7-9 and TRBJ2-4; D unclear. V gave up 9 bases and J gave up 0 bases, with 12 bases separating them. This CDR3 has 14 amino acids. The germline V gene encodes CDR1 SEHNR and CDR2 FQNEAQ (reference sequence). The full variable domain, completed using reference TRBV7-9 and TRBJ2-4, is DTGVSQNPRHKITKRGQNVTFRCDPISEHNRLYWYRQTLGQGPEFLTYFQNEAQLEKSRLLSDRFSAERPKGSFSTLEIQRTEQGDSAMYLCASSSLLAKNIQYFGAGTRLSVL.

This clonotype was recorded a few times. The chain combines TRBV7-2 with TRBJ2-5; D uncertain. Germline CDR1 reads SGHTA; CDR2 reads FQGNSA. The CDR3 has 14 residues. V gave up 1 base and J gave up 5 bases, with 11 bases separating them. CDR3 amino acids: CASSLGGLKETQYF. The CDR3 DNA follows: TGTGCCAGCAGCTTAGGGGGATTGAAGGAGACCCAGTACTTC. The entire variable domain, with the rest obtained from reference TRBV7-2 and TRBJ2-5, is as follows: GAGVSQSPSNKVTEKGKDVELRCDPISGHTALYWYRQSLGQGLEFLIYFQGNSAPDKSGLPSDRFSAERTGGSVSTLTIQRTQQEDSAVYLCASSLGGLKETQYFGPGTRLLVL.

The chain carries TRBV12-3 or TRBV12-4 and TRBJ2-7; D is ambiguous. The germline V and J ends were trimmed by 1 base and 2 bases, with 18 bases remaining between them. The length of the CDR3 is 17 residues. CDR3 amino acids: CASSLVSTADLTYEQYF. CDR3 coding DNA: TGTGCCAGCAGTTTAGTTAGCACCGCCGACCTAACCTACGAGCAGTACTTC.

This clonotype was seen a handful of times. This chain's CDR3 is CASSAGTGPTGYTF. The DNA of the CDR3 is TGTGCCAGCAGCGCCGGGACAGGGCCCACTGGCTACACCTTC. The V and J genes are TRBV12-3 or TRBV12-4 and TRBJ1-2; 9 nucleotides match TRBD1. This CDR3 spans 14 amino acids. J gave up 7 bases and V 6 bases, and 9 bases lay outside the gene matches.

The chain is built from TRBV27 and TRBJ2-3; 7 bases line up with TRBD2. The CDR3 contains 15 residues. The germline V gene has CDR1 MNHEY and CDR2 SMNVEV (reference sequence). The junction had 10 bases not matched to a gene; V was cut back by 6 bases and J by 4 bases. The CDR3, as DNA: TGTGCCAGCAGGGTGATGGGGGGGGGATCAGATACGCAGTATTTT. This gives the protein CASRVMGGGSDTQYF.

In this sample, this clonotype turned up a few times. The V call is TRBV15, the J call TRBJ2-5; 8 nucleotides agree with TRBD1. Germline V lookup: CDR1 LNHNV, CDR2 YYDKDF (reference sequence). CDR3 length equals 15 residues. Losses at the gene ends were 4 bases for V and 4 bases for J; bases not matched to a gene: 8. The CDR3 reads CATSKGQGARETQYF. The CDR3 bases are TGTGCCACCAGCAAGGGCCAGGGGGCTAGAGAGACCCAGTACTTC.

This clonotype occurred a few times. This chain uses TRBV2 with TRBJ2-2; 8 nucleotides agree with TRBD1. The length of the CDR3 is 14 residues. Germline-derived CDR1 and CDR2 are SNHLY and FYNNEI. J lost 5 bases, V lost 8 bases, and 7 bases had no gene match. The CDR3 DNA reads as TGTGCCAGCGTCCCCGGACAGGGAACCGGGGAGCTGTTTTTT. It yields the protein CASVPGQGTGELFF.

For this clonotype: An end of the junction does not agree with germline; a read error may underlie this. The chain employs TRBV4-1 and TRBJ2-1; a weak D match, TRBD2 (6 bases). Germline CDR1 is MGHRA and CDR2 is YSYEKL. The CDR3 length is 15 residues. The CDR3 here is CASSQGGLSYSEQFF. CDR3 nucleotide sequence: TGCGCCAGCAGCCAAGGGGGACTTTCCTACAGTGAGCAGTTCTTC.

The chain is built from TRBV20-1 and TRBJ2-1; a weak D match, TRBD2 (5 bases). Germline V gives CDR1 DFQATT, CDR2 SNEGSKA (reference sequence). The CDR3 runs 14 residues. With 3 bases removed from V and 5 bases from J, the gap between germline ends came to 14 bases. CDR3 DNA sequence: TGCAGTGCTAGCTCCGGGATCCCTAACAATGAGCAGTTCTTC. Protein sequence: CSASSGIPNNEQFF.

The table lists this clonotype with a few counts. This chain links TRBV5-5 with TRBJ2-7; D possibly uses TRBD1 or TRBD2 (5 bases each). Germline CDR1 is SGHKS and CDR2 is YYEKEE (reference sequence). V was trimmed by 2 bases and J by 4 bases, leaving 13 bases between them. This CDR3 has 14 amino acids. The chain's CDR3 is CASSFQGEGYEQYF. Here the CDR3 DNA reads TGTGCCAGCAGCTTCCAGGGAGAGGGGTACGAGCAGTACTTC.

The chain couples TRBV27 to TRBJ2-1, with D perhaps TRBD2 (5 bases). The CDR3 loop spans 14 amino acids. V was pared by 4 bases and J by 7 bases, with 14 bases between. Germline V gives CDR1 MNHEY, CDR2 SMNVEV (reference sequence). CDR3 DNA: TGTGCCAGCAGTTATGGGGTCCCGGGGAATGAGCAGTTCTTC. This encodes CASSYGVPGNEQFF.

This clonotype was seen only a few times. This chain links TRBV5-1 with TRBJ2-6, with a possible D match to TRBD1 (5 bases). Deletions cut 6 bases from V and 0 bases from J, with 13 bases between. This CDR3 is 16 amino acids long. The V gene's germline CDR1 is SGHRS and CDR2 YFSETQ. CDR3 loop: CASTRDRRSGANVLTF. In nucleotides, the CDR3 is TGCGCCAGCACCCGCGACAGACGCTCTGGGGCCAACGTCCTGACTTTC.